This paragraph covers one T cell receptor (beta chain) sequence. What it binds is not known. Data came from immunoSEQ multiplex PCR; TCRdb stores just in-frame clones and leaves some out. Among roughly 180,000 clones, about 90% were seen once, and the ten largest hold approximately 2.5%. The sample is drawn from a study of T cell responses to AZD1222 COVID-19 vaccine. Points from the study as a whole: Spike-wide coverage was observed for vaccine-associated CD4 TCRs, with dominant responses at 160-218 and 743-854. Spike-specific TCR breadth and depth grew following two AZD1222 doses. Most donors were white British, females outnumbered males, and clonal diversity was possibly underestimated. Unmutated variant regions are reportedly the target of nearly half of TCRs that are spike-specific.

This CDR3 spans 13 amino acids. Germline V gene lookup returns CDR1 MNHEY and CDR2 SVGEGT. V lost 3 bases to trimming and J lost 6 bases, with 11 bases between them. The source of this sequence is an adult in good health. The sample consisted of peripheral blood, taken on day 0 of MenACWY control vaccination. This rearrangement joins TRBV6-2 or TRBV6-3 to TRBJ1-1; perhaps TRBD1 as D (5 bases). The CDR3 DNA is TGTGCCAGCAGTTATCTCGCGGGGCCTGAAGCTTTCTTT. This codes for CASSYLAGPEAFF.